What follows is one TCR beta chain and its context. What it binds is not known. The sample comes from a study of tumor and adjacent non-tumor tissue in lung cancer. General study points: Tumor TCR diversity, when higher, was linked to shorter survival.

A modified ARM-PCR protocol with three rounds of nested PCR amplified TCRbeta. TCRdb re-called the multiplex PCR reads through MiXCR, storing one row per CDR3 protein. Of around 70,000 distinct CDR3 sequences listed, 55% to 75% are singletons. There are 13 residues in the CDR3. V dropped 2 bases and J dropped 16 bases, with 19 bases sitting between them. Germline-derived CDR1 and CDR2 are SGHRS and YFSETQ. The template was RNA from unsorted bulk tissue. The source material was lung tumor tissue. V and J are TRBV5-1 and TRBJ2-1; D gene ambiguous. The origin of this receptor is a man aged 45 to 65 with non-small cell lung cancer. The CDR3 region is CASSFNGYNDQFF. The CDR3 DNA is TGCGCCAGCAGCTTCAACGGATACAATGACCAATTCTTC.